These T cell receptor beta chains were read from a single sample in a study of beta chain features in type 1 diabetes. Sequenced by immunoSEQ multiplex PCR; TCRdb stores in-frame clones only, minus some. The data contain around 100,000 clones, over 25% of them seen just once; the ten biggest clones take up around 0.5%. The sample taken for sequencing was central memory CD4+ T cells from blood. Receptors originate from a young woman with type 1 diabetes. The CDR3 runs from the conserved cysteine through the conserved F or W. A D gene is named only where the DNA matches it firmly. Clone size is not always given. Where it is, it says once, few, many or a class for expanded clones.

v_call	j_call	clone_size	d_call	cdr3_nt	cdr3_aa
TRBV28	TRBJ2-7	.	TRBD1	TGTGCCAGCAGTTTAGGGACAGATTACGAGCAGTACTTC	CASSLGTDYEQYF
TRBV5-4	TRBJ2-3	few	.	TGTGCCAGCAGCTCGACTAGTTCCACAGATACGCAGTATTTT	CASSSTSSTDTQYF
TRBV4-3	TRBJ1-2	.	.	TGCGCCAGCAGCCAAGATAGGGCAGGGAACTATGGCTACACCTTC	CASSQDRAGNYGYTF
TRBV11-2	TRBJ2-5	.	.	TGTGCCAGCAGCTACGGCAACCGGAGACAGTACTTC	CASSYGNRRQYF
TRBV6-5	TRBJ1-4	.	TRBD1	TGTGCCAGCAGGAGGACAGGGGGTAATGAAAAACTGTTTTTT	CASRRTGGNEKLFF
TRBV10-3	TRBJ2-3	few	TRBD2	TGTGCCATCAGTGAGCCTAGCGGGGGCAAGGATACGCAGTATTTT	CAISEPSGGKDTQYF
TRBV9	TRBJ2-2	.	TRBD1	TGTGCCAGCAGCCCCCGGACAGGTTTCTGGTCGAACACCGGGGAGCTGTTTTTT	CASSPRTGFWSNTGELFF
TRBV7-2	TRBJ1-5	.	.	TGTGCCAGCAGTATGGTAGGGGTTGGCAATCAGCCCCAGCATTTT	CASSMVGVGNQPQHF
TRBV5-8	TRBJ2-4	few	.	TGTGCCAGCAGCTTTTACGGGGGCATTCAGTACTTC	CASSFYGGIQYF
TRBV5-1	TRBJ2-7	.	.	TGCGCCAGCAGCCCCAGGCTGGGACGGACAGATGGCTACGAGCAGTACTTC	CASSPRLGRTDGYEQYF
TRBV7-2	TRBJ2-5	.	TRBD1	TGTGCCAGCAGCCCGCAGGGGGCTTTCGGGGGGACCCAGTACTTC	CASSPQGAFGGTQYF
TRBV19	TRBJ1-1	few	.	TGTGCCAGTAGCCAGCTCGCAGGGCTGGCGAGAACTGAAGCTTTCTTT	CASSQLAGLARTEAFF
TRBV6-1	TRBJ2-1	few	TRBD2	TGTGCCGCGCGCCTAGCGGGAGGTTACAATGAGCAGTTCTTC	CAARLAGGYNEQFF
TRBV29-1	TRBJ2-2	.	.	TGCAGCGTGGGGGTGGACAGCCTTAGGGTCCAGGCCGGGGAGCTGTTTTTT	CSVGVDSLRVQAGELFF
TRBV19	TRBJ2-5	few	TRBD2	TGTGCCAGTAGTATCTCTTTCAGGTGGATGACTAGCGGGAGAGCGGAGACCCAGTACTTC	CASSISFRWMTSGRAETQYF
TRBV6-1	TRBJ2-2	.	TRBD1	TGTGCCAGCAGTGAACGGCCAGGGGGCGATCTGACCGGGGAGCTGTTTTTT	CASSERPGGDLTGELFF
TRBV5-1	TRBJ2-3	.	.	TGCGCCAGCAGCTTGTTTCAGGGTACAGATACGCAGTATTTT	CASSLFQGTDTQYF
TRBV5-1	TRBJ2-1	.	TRBD2	TGCGCCAGCAGCCCCGGAGCGGGAGGGGGTGAGCAGTTCTTC	CASSPGAGGGEQFF
TRBV5-1	TRBJ1-5	.	.	TGCGCCAGCAGCTTACAGGGCAACAATCAGCCCCAGCATTTT	CASSLQGNNQPQHF
TRBV18	TRBJ2-1	few	.	TGTGCCAGCTCACCACGGGAGCAAATCGGTGAGCAGTTCTTC	CASSPREQIGEQFF
TRBV2	TRBJ2-1	.	.	TGTGCCAGCATTAAGCGGTACAACAATGAGCAGTTCTTC	CASIKRYNNEQFF
TRBV5-1	TRBJ1-2	few	TRBD1	TGCGCCAGCAGCTCATCCGGGACAGTACTTGGCTACACCTTC	CASSSSGTVLGYTF
TRBV18	TRBJ2-3	.	.	TGTGCCAGCTCACCCTCGGATACGCAGTATTTT	CASSPSDTQYF
TRBV28	TRBJ2-7	few	TRBD1	TGTGCCAGCAGTTCGTACCGGGACAGGACCTACGAGCAGTACTTC	CASSSYRDRTYEQYF
TRBV5-6	TRBJ2-7	.	.	TGTGCCAGCAGCCCGAGACAGACCTCCTACGAGCAGTACTTC	CASSPRQTSYEQYF
TRBV4-2	TRBJ2-1	few	TRBD2	TGTGCCAGCAGCCCCGGGACTACCGGGAATGAGCAGTTCTTC	CASSPGTTGNEQFF
TRBV27	TRBJ1-1	few	TRBD1	TGTGCCAGCAGTTTCAAGGGTCAGGGGGCGCGAGTTAGGACTGAAGCTTTCTTT	CASSFKGQGARVRTEAFF
TRBV29-1	TRBJ2-5	few	.	TGCAGCGGGAGGTCGCTCGGAGAGACCCAGTACTTC	CSGRSLGETQYF
TRBV27	TRBJ1-5	few	.	TGTGCCAGTTCTGGGCCCAATCAGCCCCAGCATTTT	CASSGPNQPQHF
TRBV27	TRBJ2-7	once	.	TGTGCCAGCAGAGGAGGGAGCTCCTACGAGCAGTACTTC	CASRGGSSYEQYF
TRBV27	TRBJ2-7	few	.	TGTGCCAGCAGTTTATTTGGTCACTTCTACGAGCAGTACTTC	CASSLFGHFYEQYF
TRBV6-1	TRBJ1-5	.	.	TGTGCCAGCAGTGAAAATCGCGGGACGGGCCATCAGCCCCAGCATTTT	CASSENRGTGHQPQHF
TRBV6-1	TRBJ2-7	few	TRBD1	TGTGCCAGCAGGACGGGACAGGGGGCCTCCTACGAGCAGTACTTC	CASRTGQGASYEQYF
TRBV7-9	TRBJ2-5	.	TRBD2	TGTGCCAGCAGCCCCCGGGGGGGCGGGGAACCCCGAGAGACCCAGTACTTC	CASSPRGGGEPRETQYF
TRBV2	TRBJ1-1	.	TRBD1	TGTGCCAGCAGTTACGCTGAGGACAGGGTGGGGACTGAAGCTTTCTTT	CASSYAEDRVGTEAFF
TRBV5-1	TRBJ2-1	.	TRBD2	TGCGCCAGCAGCCCTACTAGCGCTTCCTACAATGAGCAGTTCTTC	CASSPTSASYNEQFF
TRBV18	TRBJ1-1	.	.	TGTGCCAGCTCATCACTACAGGGCAGGGACACTGAAGCTTTCTTT	CASSSLQGRDTEAFF
TRBV6-6	TRBJ1-2	.	.	TGTGCCAGCAGTTCCGCACCCTTTACAGGGTTGGATGGCTACACCTTC	CASSSAPFTGLDGYTF
TRBV5-1	TRBJ2-2	few	TRBD2	TGCGCCAGCAGCGTGGGACTAGCGGGAGGGCCTGACACCGGGGAGCTGTTTTTT	CASSVGLAGGPDTGELFF
TRBV10-3	TRBJ2-1	few	TRBD2	TGTGCCACCTCCTTAGCGGGAAGTAGGGATGAGCAGTTCTTC	CATSLAGSRDEQFF
TRBV18	TRBJ2-2	few	.	TGTGCCAGCTCACGCTGGACTCTAGACACCGGGGAGCTGTTTTTT	CASSRWTLDTGELFF
TRBV11-3	TRBJ2-7	once	TRBD2	TGTGCCAGCAGCCCTAGGAGCGGGAGGGCCGTAAACGAGCAGTACTTC	CASSPRSGRAVNEQYF
TRBV4-3	TRBJ1-4	.	.	TGCGCCAGCAGCCATCCTGGAGGGTTCGAAGGTAATGAAAAACTGTTTTTT	CASSHPGGFEGNEKLFF
TRBV7-2	TRBJ2-1	few	.	TGTGCCAGCAGCCTACCAGGGCCCTACAATGAGCAGTTCTTC	CASSLPGPYNEQFF
TRBV7-2	TRBJ2-5	.	TRBD2	TGTGCCAGCAGCTTAGTCGTTAGCGGGAGGGCCCGAGAGACCCAGTACTTC	CASSLVVSGRARETQYF
TRBV5-1	TRBJ1-2	.	.	TGCGCCAGCAGCCGCACTCCCGTGGGGGCGCAAGGAGACTATGGCTACACCTTC	CASSRTPVGAQGDYGYTF
TRBV28	TRBJ1-2	.	TRBD1	TGTGCCAGCAGTTTAGGGACAGGGATCTATGGCTACACCTTC	CASSLGTGIYGYTF
TRBV5-1	TRBJ2-3	once	TRBD2	TGCGCCAGCAGCCGGGAGGGCCCCGCAGATACGCAGTATTTT	CASSREGPADTQYF
TRBV4-1	TRBJ1-4	.	TRBD1	TGCGCCAGCAACCCGACAGGGAATGAAAAACTGTTTTTT	CASNPTGNEKLFF
TRBV28	TRBJ1-1	.	.	TGTGCCAGCAGTTCGGCAGGGAACACTGAAGCTTTCTTT	CASSSAGNTEAFF
TRBV7-2	TRBJ2-2	few	TRBD2	TGTGCCAGCAGAATTACTAGCGGAGGGAACACCGGGGAGCTGTTTTTT	CASRITSGGNTGELFF
TRBV15	TRBJ2-2	.	TRBD2	TGTGCCACCAGCCGCCGGCTAGCGGGAGTTAGGGCCGGGGAGCTGTTTTTT	CATSRRLAGVRAGELFF
TRBV7-8	TRBJ1-4	few	.	TGTGCCAGCAGCCTACGTCCGGCGGCCACCCAAACTAATGAAAAACTGTTTTTT	CASSLRPAATQTNEKLFF
TRBV7-2	TRBJ2-7	.	.	TGTGCCAGCAGCTTACCTTTACAGGTTGGGGAGCAGTACTTC	CASSLPLQVGEQYF